A single sample is the source of the 29 T cell receptor beta chains below, sequenced in a study of chemoradiotherapy in HPV16-positive cancers. Assay: immunoSEQ multiplex PCR; the TCRdb copy retains only in-frame clones and omits some. There are about 5,500 clones in the sample; just under 80% occur only once, and about a fifth lies in the top ten. This sample was obtained from a patient who underwent chemoradiotherapy. Receptor source: a human donor with HPV-associated anogenital cancer.

The V gene is TRBV6-5, the J gene TRBJ2-5, with D possibly matching TRBD2 (6 bases). V lost 5 bases, J lost 2 bases, and 12 bases lay in between. This CDR3 region has 14 residues. The germline V gene has CDR1 MNHEY and CDR2 SVGAGI. The CDR3 loop is CASSLASAQETQYF. CDR3 in DNA: TGTGCCAGCAGTCTGGCTAGCGCTCAAGAGACCCAGTACTTC.

V is TRBV7-9 and J is TRBJ1-1; unclear D gene. CDR3 length: 14 amino acids. V was trimmed by 1 base and J by 6 bases, leaving 12 bases between them. Germline V lookup: CDR1 SEHNR, CDR2 FQNEAQ (reference sequence). The CDR3 is CASSLDVGLSEAFF. The CDR3 DNA reads TGTGCCAGCAGCTTAGACGTCGGATTATCTGAAGCTTTCTTT.

This rearrangement joins TRBV5-8 to TRBJ1-3, with D possibly TRBD1 on 5 matching bases. This CDR3 is 15 amino acids long. V gave up 4 bases and J gave up 2 bases, with 13 bases separating them. Germline V gene sequence: CDR1 SGHTS, CDR2 YDEGEE. CDR3 loop: CASSPGTSPGNTIYF. The DNA for the CDR3 is TGTGCCAGCAGCCCCGGGACCAGCCCTGGAAACACCATATATTTT.

V is TRBV6-6 and J is TRBJ1-2; 7 bases map to TRBD1. Germline assignment: CDR1 MNHNY and CDR2 SVGAGI (reference sequence). Trimming removed 8 bases from V and 6 bases from J; junction bases left unmatched: 9. This CDR3 comprises 13 residues. CDR3 in amino acids: CASVKGTVNGYTF. DNA for the CDR3: TGTGCCAGCGTGAAAGGGACAGTAAATGGCTACACCTTC.

To note about this clone: One end of the junction fails to match germline, which may point to a read error. The V gene is TRBV2, the J gene TRBJ2-6, with TRBD1 identical over 10 bases. In germline, CDR1 is SNHLY, CDR2 FYNNEI. The CDR3 extends over 14 amino acids. The chain's CDR3 is CASSARTGGNVLTF. The CDR3 DNA follows: TGTGCCAGCAGTGCCCGGACAGGGGGCAACGTCCTGACTTTC.

The chain couples TRBV6-5 to TRBJ2-2, with a possible D match to TRBD2 (5 bases). Germline CDR1 reads MNHEY; CDR2 reads SVGAGI. The CDR3 sequence is 15 residues long. Trimming took off 3 bases at V and 4 bases at J, with 12 bases between the two ends. The CDR3 protein is CASSYGEISTGELFF. In DNA form, the CDR3 reads TGTGCCAGCAGTTATGGGGAGATAAGCACCGGGGAGCTGTTTTTT.

J is TRBJ1-2 and V is TRBV5-4, with D maybe TRBD1 (6 bases). Trimming stripped 4 bases from V and 2 bases from J, with 9 bases between. Germline lookup yields CDR1 SGHNT and CDR2 YYREEE (reference sequence). The CDR3 contains 13 residues. Here the CDR3 reads CASSGTGNYGYTF. The CDR3 nucleotides are TGTGCCAGCAGCGGAACAGGGAACTATGGCTACACCTTC.

The J gene is TRBJ2-1, the V gene TRBV28, with 7 bases lining up with TRBD2. J was trimmed by 6 bases and V by 6 bases; bases with no gene match: 11. CDR3 length: 15 amino acids. Germline V CDR1 and CDR2: MDHEN, SYDVKM. The CDR3 sequence is CASSRLQAGFNEQFF. The CDR3 DNA reads TGTGCCAGCAGCCGACTTCAAGCGGGGTTCAATGAGCAGTTCTTC.

This clone was counted a single time. The V call is TRBV15, the J call TRBJ1-2; D perhaps matches TRBD1 (5 bases). The CDR3 contains 13 residues. Between the trimmed V and J ends, which lost 6 bases and 5 bases, there was a span of 13 bases. Germline V gene data show CDR1 as LNHNV and CDR2 as YYDKDF (reference sequence). Here the CDR3 DNA reads TGTGCCACCAGAGGGATGGGGGAGTATGGCTACACCTTC. This encodes CATRGMGEYGYTF.

This clone appeared once. The genes are TRBV29-1 and TRBJ1-1, with 7 bases aligning to TRBD1. There are 18 residues in the CDR3. Germline CDR1 SQVTM, CDR2 ANQGSEA. The V and J ends lost 6 bases and 2 bases, in that order; junction bases with no gene match: 21. The CDR3 is CSVRGGLPPAGFNTEAFF. The CDR3 DNA reads TGCAGCGTCAGGGGGGGCCTTCCCCCGGCCGGGTTTAACACTGAAGCTTTCTTT.

The chain is built from TRBV4-1 and TRBJ2-1; 8 bases match TRBD2. CDR1 MGHRA and CDR2 YSYEKL come from the germline V gene. Losses at the gene ends were 1 base for V and 7 bases for J; bases not matched to a gene: 9. The CDR3 length is 16 residues. Here the CDR3 reads CASSQALERERNEQFF. CDR3 nucleotides: TGCGCCAGCAGCCAAGCATTGGAGCGGGAGAGGAATGAGCAGTTCTTC.

The chain has TRBV2 and TRBJ1-2, with 12 bases matching TRBD1. The CDR3 is 14 amino acids. The V gene's germline CDR1 is SNHLY and CDR2 FYNNEI. V was clipped by 6 bases and J by 5 bases; unmatched bases: 4. In DNA, the CDR3 is TGTGCCAGCAGCCGGGACAGGGGGCCTTATGGCTACACCTTC. This codes for CASSRDRGPYGYTF.

The rearrangement joins TRBV11-3 to TRBJ2-4; 9 nucleotides agree with TRBD1. The J segment lost 3 bases and the V segment lost 5 bases, leaving 8 bases of the junction unmatched. The CDR3 totals 16 residues. Per germline, CDR1 SGHNT and CDR2 YENEEA. Written as DNA, the CDR3 is TGTGCCAGCAGCAATCACAGGGGGCGCGTCAAAAACATTCAGTACTTC. Translation: CASSNHRGRVKNIQYF.

The chain carries TRBV29-1 and TRBJ1-1, with 7 nucleotides matching TRBD1. The CDR3 is 13 amino acids. Germline V CDR1 and CDR2: SQVTM, ANQGSEA. The J segment lost 2 bases and the V segment lost 5 bases, leaving 5 bases of the junction unmatched. CDR3: CSVSGQLNTEAFF. The CDR3 DNA follows: TGCAGCGTTTCGGGACAGCTAAACACTGAAGCTTTCTTT.

The chain couples TRBV9 to TRBJ2-6; 7 positions match TRBD1. The CDR3 spans 16 residues. V lost 1 base and J lost 1; bases outside the gene matches: 2. Germline V gene sequence: CDR1 SGDLS, CDR2 YYNGEE. The chain's CDR3 is CASSVTQGSGANVLTF. The CDR3 coding sequence is TGTGCCAGCAGCGTAACACAGGGGTCTGGGGCCAACGTCCTGACTTTC.

V gene TRBV5-1 combines with J gene TRBJ2-5, with 8 bases fitting TRBD2. V trimming: 4 bases; J trimming: 1 base; junction bases outside the gene matches: 3. This CDR3 is built from 14 residues. The germline V gene encodes CDR1 SGHRS and CDR2 YFSETQ. The CDR3 DNA reads as TGCGCCAGCAGCCCGGGAGGGACCCAAGAGACCCAGTACTTC. This sequence encodes CASSPGGTQETQYF.

The genes are TRBV5-1 and TRBJ2-5; D not resolved. V lost 4 bases and J lost 3, with 7 bases in between. Germline V gene data show CDR1 as SGHRS and CDR2 as YFSETQ. The CDR3 length is 12 residues. CDR3 bases: TGCGCCAGCAGCACCAACAAAGAGACCCAGTACTTC. Translating it yields CASSTNKETQYF.

This clone was counted a few times. The genes are TRBV27 and TRBJ1-2; 7 nucleotides align to TRBD1. After removal of 7 bases from V and 5 bases from J, the junction contained 13 bases not matched to a gene. Per the germline V gene, CDR1 is MNHEY and CDR2 is SMNVEV (reference sequence). CDR3 size: 15 residues. CDR3 in amino acids: CASTYADRVGYGYTF. The CDR3 region has the DNA TGTGCCAGCACCTATGCCGACAGGGTAGGTTATGGCTACACCTTC.

This clone was seen a handful of times. This chain uses TRBV18 with TRBJ1-5; the D gene is possibly TRBD1 (5 bases). CDR1 and CDR2 (germline): KGHSH, LQKENI. Trimming pared 3 bases from V and 4 bases from J, leaving 16 bases between. This CDR3 comprises 16 residues. The CDR3 nucleotides read TGTGCCAGCTCACCTGTGGGACTTGGAGGGAATCAGCCCCAGCATTTT. Translation: CASSPVGLGGNQPQHF.

This chain joins TRBV21-1 and TRBJ2-1; the table assigns TRBD1, which was not confirmed against the DNA. TRBV21-1 has pseudogene status. This CDR3 is 17 amino acids long. In DNA form, the CDR3 reads TGTGCCAGCAGCCCCCAAAGCATCCCGGGACACGACAATGAGCAGTTCTTC. This encodes CASSPQSIPGHDNEQFF.

The chain is built from TRBV7-8 and TRBJ2-1; TRBD1 matches 9 bases. Trimming took 3 bases from V and 3 from J; bases not matched to a gene: 3. From germline, CDR1 is SGHVS and CDR2 FQNEAQ. This CDR3 is 15 amino acids long. The CDR3 DNA follows: TGTGCCAGCAGCTTTACAGGGGGCGGCTACAATGAGCAGTTCTTC. Encoded protein: CASSFTGGGYNEQFF. Supplemented by reference TRBV7-8 and TRBJ2-1, the full variable domain reads GAGVSQSPRYKVAKRGQDVALRCDPISGHVSLFWYQQALGQGPEFLTYFQNEAQLDKSGLPSDRFFAERPEGSVSTLKIQRTQQEDSAVYLCASSFTGGGYNEQFFGPGTRLTVL.

The chain has TRBV6-5 and TRBJ2-3; no reliable D call. The germline V gene has CDR1 MNHEY and CDR2 SVGAGI. Trimming left V 1 base short and J 5 bases short, with 10 bases between. The CDR3 is 14 amino acids. The CDR3 is CASSYLGSLDTQYF. CDR3 DNA: TGTGCCAGCAGTTACTTAGGTTCTTTAGATACGCAGTATTTT.

The chain employs TRBV11-2 and TRBJ2-3; 15 bases align to TRBD2. V shed 5 bases and J 2 bases; nucleotides not matched to a gene: 8. CDR1 is SGHAT, CDR2 FQNNGV, per germline. The CDR3 sequence is 18 residues long. For the CDR3, the DNA is TGTGCCAGCAGCGTCGGACTAGCGGGAGGGATGTTCACAGATACGCAGTATTTT. The encoded protein is CASSVGLAGGMFTDTQYF.

V usage is TRBV28 and J usage is TRBJ2-1; possibly TRBD2 for D (6 bases). The CDR3 sequence is 14 residues long. Germline V gene data show CDR1 as MDHEN and CDR2 as SYDVKM. V was clipped by 6 bases and J by 6 bases, with 15 bases between them. In DNA, the CDR3 is TGTGCCAGCAGCCCTATGGGAGGATCCAATGAGCAGTTCTTC. Translating gives CASSPMGGSNEQFF.

The V call is TRBV18, the J call TRBJ2-7; D gene unclear. Germline V gene data show CDR1 as KGHSH and CDR2 as LQKENI. The CDR3 runs to 14 residues. V dropped 3 bases and J dropped 3 bases, with 12 bases sitting between them. The CDR3 DNA reads as TGTGCCAGCTCACCTACTGGCCTATACTACGAGCAGTACTTC. This encodes CASSPTGLYYEQYF.

The chain has TRBV5-1 and TRBJ2-3; no clear D. In germline, CDR1 is SGHRS, CDR2 YFSETQ. The CDR3 runs to 13 residues. V was pared by 5 bases and J by 5 bases, with 12 bases between. The CDR3 bases are TGCGCCAGCAGTTTAGGGATTGAAGATACGCAGTATTTT. Amino acids: CASSLGIEDTQYF. Using reference TRBV5-1 and TRBJ2-3 for the parts outside the CDR3, the full variable domain is KAGVTQTPRYLIKTRGQQVTLSCSPISGHRSVSWYQQTPGQGLQFLFEYFSETQRNKGNFPGRFSGRQFSNSRSEMNVSTLELGDSALYLCASSLGIEDTQYFGPGTRLTVL.

This clone was recorded once. As DNA, the CDR3 is TGTGCCAGCAGTTTACTTGCAACTAATGAAAAACTGTTTTTT. Translated, it gives CASSLLATNEKLFF. V usage is TRBV2 and J usage is TRBJ1-4, with D uncertain. CDR1 and CDR2 from the germline V gene are SNHLY and FYNNEI. The V end was cut by 5 bases, the J end by 0 bases, with 7 bases between. This CDR3 comprises 14 residues.

This chain connects TRBV6-6 to TRBJ1-1; D call uncertain. CDR1 and CDR2 (germline): MNHNY, SVGAGI (reference sequence). The CDR3 extends over 11 amino acids. The V end lost 2 bases, the J end lost 8 bases, and 6 bases lay between the germline ends. The chain's CDR3 is CASSYDQEAFF. The DNA for the CDR3 is TGTGCCAGCAGTTACGACCAAGAAGCTTTCTTT.

This clone was detected only a few times. The V call is TRBV19, the J call TRBJ1-5; D gene ambiguous. The CDR3 runs to 13 residues. The V gene lost 3 bases and the J gene lost 4 bases, with 7 bases spanning the gap. Germline CDR1 is LNHDA and CDR2 is SQIVND (reference sequence). In DNA form, the CDR3 reads TGTGCCAGTAGTATTGCGGGGAATCAGCCCCAGCATTTT. Translated: CASSIAGNQPQHF. Full variable domain (remainder filled in from reference TRBV19 and TRBJ1-5): DGGITQSPKYLFRKEGQNVTLSCEQNLNHDAMYWYRQDPGQGLRLIYYSQIVNDFQKGDIAEGYSVSREKKESFPLTVTSAQKNPTAFYLCASSIAGNQPQHFGDGTRLSIL.